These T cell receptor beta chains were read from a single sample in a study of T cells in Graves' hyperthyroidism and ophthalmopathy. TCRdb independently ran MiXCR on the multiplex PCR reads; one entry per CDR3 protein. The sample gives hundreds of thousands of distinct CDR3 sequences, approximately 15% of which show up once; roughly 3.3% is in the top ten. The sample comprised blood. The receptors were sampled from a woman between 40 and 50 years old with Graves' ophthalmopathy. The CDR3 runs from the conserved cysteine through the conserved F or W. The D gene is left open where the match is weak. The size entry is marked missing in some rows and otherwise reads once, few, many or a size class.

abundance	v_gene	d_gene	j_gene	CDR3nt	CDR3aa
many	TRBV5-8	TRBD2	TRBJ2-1	TGTGCCAGCAGCTTAGGAGCGGGAGGGTATGAGCAGTTCTTC	CASSLGAGGYEQFF
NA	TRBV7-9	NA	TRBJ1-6	TGTGCCAGCAGCCGCGCTCGGGGCAGTAATTCACCCCTCCACTTT	CASSRARGSNSPLHF
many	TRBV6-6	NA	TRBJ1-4	TGTGCCAGCAGTTACTCGAAAGCGTCCGGGAATGAAAAACTGTTTTTT	CASSYSKASGNEKLFF
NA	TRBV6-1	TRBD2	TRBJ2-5	TGTGCCAGCAGGGTTCGACTAGCGGGTTACGAGACCCAGTACTTC	CASRVRLAGYETQYF
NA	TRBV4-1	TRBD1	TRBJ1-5	TGCGCCAGCAGCCATGGTCCGCAGGGGGTTCGGGATCAGCCCCAGCATTTT	CASSHGPQGVRDQPQHF
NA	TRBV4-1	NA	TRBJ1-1	TGCGCCAGCAGCCAAGCCCGGACAGACAAACCTGAAGCTTTCTTT	CASSQARTDKPEAFF
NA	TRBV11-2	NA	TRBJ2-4	TGTGCCAGCAGCTTAGCAGTGGGACGAACAGACCTAGCCAAAAACATTCAGTACTTC	CASSLAVGRTDLAKNIQYF
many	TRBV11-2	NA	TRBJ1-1	TGTGCCAGCAGCTTAGACTGGGAAGCTTTCTTT	CASSLDWEAFF
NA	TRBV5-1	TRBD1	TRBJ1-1	TGCGCCAGCAGCTCCCCACAGGGGGCTGGGGGTAACACTGAAGCTTTCTTT	CASSSPQGAGGNTEAFF
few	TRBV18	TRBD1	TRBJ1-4	TGTGCCAGCTCACCCCAAGGACAGGGGATTGCAACTAATGAAAAACTGTTTTTT	CASSPQGQGIATNEKLFF
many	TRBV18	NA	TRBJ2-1	TGTGCCAGCTCAAACTACGGACTTAACAATGAGCAGTTCTTC	CASSNYGLNNEQFF
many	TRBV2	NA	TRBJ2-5	TGTGCCAGCATGAGGAGAAGGGGGGAGACCCAGTACTTC	CASMRRRGETQYF
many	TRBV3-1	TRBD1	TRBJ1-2	TGCGCCAGCAGCCAAGGACAGGGGAACTATGGCTACACCTTC	CASSQGQGNYGYTF
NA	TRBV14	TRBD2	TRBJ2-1	TGTGCCAGCAGCCAAGTGACTAGCGGGGATACCTCCTACAATGAGCAGTTCTTC	CASSQVTSGDTSYNEQFF
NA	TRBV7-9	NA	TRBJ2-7	TGTGCCAGCAGCCCGTCCGGTAGCGAGCAGTACTTC	CASSPSGSEQYF
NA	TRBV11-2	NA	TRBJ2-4	TGTGCCAGCAGCTTAGATCAGGGGTTAGCCAAAAACATTCAGTACTTC	CASSLDQGLAKNIQYF
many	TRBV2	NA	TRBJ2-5	TGTGCCAGCAGTGAAGAGGGGACACGCCAAGAGACCCAGTACTTC	CASSEEGTRQETQYF
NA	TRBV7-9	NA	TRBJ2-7	TGTGCCAGCAGCCCGGTGTGGTACGGGGGCAAAACCTACGAGCAGTACTTC	CASSPVWYGGKTYEQYF
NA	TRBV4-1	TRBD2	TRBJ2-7	TGCGCCAGCAGCCAAGAGAGGCTAGCGGGAGGGCCTTACGAGCAGTACTTC	CASSQERLAGGPYEQYF
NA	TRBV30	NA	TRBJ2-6	TGTGCCTGGAGTGGCTCTGGGGCCAACGTCCTGACTTTC	CAWSGSGANVLTF
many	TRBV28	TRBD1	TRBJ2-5	TGTGCCAGCAGTTCTAGGACAGGGGAGGGAGAGACCCAGTACTTC	CASSSRTGEGETQYF
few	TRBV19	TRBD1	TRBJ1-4	TGTGCCAGTAGTCTCCGGGACAGAGTGAATGAAAAACTGTTTTTT	CASSLRDRVNEKLFF
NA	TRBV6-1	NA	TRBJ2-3	TGTGCCAGCAGCCGCGATGGGGGGATCACAGATACGCAGTATTTT	CASSRDGGITDTQYF
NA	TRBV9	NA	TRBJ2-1	TGTGCCAGCAGCGTAGATGGGACTGGGTACAATGAGCAGTTCTTC	CASSVDGTGYNEQFF
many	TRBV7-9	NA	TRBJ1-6	TGTGCCAGCACCTTGAGCTCCTATAATTCACCCCTCCACTTT	CASTLSSYNSPLHF
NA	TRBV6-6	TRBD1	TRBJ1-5	TGTGCCAGCAGTTACAGAACAGGGGGGGGTAATCAGCCCCAGCATTTT	CASSYRTGGGNQPQHF
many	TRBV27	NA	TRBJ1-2	TGTGCCAGCAGTTCCTACAGGGAACACTATGGCTACACCTTC	CASSSYREHYGYTF
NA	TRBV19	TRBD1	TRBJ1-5	TGTGCCAGTCTTGGGTTCGGGACAGGGGGAGCATTGAGCAATCAGCCCCAGCATTTT	CASLGFGTGGALSNQPQHF
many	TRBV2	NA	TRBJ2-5	TGTGCCAGCAGGAGGGACTTCCAAGAGACCCAGTACTTC	CASRRDFQETQYF
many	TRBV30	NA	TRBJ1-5	TGTGCCTGGAGTGGAGGGGGTGTTCAGCCCCAGCATTTT	CAWSGGGVQPQHF
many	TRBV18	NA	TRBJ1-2	TGTGCCAGCTCACCAGCGCGTGGGCACGCATTTAATGGCTACACCTTC	CASSPARGHAFNGYTF
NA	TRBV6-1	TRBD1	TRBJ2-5	TGTGCCAGCAGGGGACAGGACTCTCAAGAGACCCAGTACTTC	CASRGQDSQETQYF
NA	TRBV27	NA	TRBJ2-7	TGTGCCAGCAAGTACAGGGCAACCTACGAGCAGTACTTC	CASKYRATYEQYF
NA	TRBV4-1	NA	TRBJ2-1	TGCGCCAGCAGCCAAGCTCCGCTTTGGGGGCGAACGAACAATGAGCAGTTCTTC	CASSQAPLWGRTNNEQFF
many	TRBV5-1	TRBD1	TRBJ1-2	TGCGCCAGCAGCCGGGACAGCGTGAACTATGGCTACACCTTC	CASSRDSVNYGYTF
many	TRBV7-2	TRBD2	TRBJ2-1	TGTGCCAGCAGCTCCACTAGCGGATTATACAATGAGCAGTTCTTC	CASSSTSGLYNEQFF
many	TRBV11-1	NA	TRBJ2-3	TGTGCCAGCAGCCCCCAAGTCCAGGGGAGGCCTTACGATACGCAGTATTTT	CASSPQVQGRPYDTQYF
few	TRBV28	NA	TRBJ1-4	TGTGCCAGCACCGGGACACCTAATGAAAAACTGTTTTTT	CASTGTPNEKLFF
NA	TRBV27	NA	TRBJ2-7	TGTGCCAGCAAACTCCTACAGGGCGCCTACGAGCAGTACTTC	CASKLLQGAYEQYF
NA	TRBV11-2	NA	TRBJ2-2	TGTGCCAGCAGCCCCAGGGGGTCTAGCGGTTACACCGGGGAGCTGTTTTTT	CASSPRGSSGYTGELFF
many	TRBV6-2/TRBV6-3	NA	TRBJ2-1	TGTGCCAGCACGCGGACGGAGAGCAATGAGCAGTTCTTC	CASTRTESNEQFF
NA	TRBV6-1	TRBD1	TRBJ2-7	TGTGCCAGCGGGGGACAGGAGAACTACGAGCAGTACTTC	CASGGQENYEQYF
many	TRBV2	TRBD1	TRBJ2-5	TGTGCCAGCAGTAAGGACAGGGGGCAGGAGACCCAGTACTTC	CASSKDRGQETQYF
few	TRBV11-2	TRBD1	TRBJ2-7	TGTGCCAGCAGCTTAGATTGGGGACAGTACTCCTACGAGCAGTACTTC	CASSLDWGQYSYEQYF
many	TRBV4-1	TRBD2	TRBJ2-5	TGCGCCAGCAGCGTGGGACTAGCGGTCCCACCCGGCGAAGAGACCCAGTACTTC	CASSVGLAVPPGEETQYF